This paragraph reports one T cell receptor (beta chain). As originally analysed: Amplifying reference gene primers gave estimates of nucleated cell counts. Some clones are missing from TCRdb's copy, which holds only in-frame ones; the method was immunoSEQ multiplex PCR. V, J and clone size are those of that table, while D and trimming were read from the DNA. This table holds over 250,000 clones, about 85% found once. This entry belongs to a study of blood T cell repertoires in COVID-19. Study-wide background: Acute and convalescent COVID-19 specimens originated in the United States, Italy and Spain.

With V trimmed by 4 bases and J by 15 bases, 17 bases remained unmatched. Germline CDR1 is MNHEY and CDR2 is SVGEGT. This CDR3 spans 17 amino acids. The J gene is TRBJ2-1, the V gene TRBV6-2 or TRBV6-3; TRBD2 matches 14 bases. The TCR comes from a human donor in a cohort sampled during active COVID-19. Sample: peripheral blood. The CDR3 DNA reads TGTGCCAGCAGTTCGGGACTAGCGGGAGTCGGGAGGTCAGGGAGGTTCTTC. As protein: CASSSGLAGVGRSGRFF.